Presented here are 17 T cell receptor beta chains from one specimen sequenced in a study of cytomegalovirus exposure and HLA in healthy donors. The PCR contained 60 Vbeta and 13 Jbeta primers. Here immunoSEQ multiplex PCR was the method, and the copy in TCRdb shows in-frame clones only, minus some. The specimen's table records approximately 140,000 clones. The sample consisted of PBMCs. The receptors stem from a woman between 40 and 55 years old in good health and CMV-seronegative.

The chain recombines TRBV29-1 with TRBJ1-2, with TRBD1 matching over 7 bases. Germline V gene lookup returns CDR1 SQVTM and CDR2 ANQGSEA. The CDR3 sequence is 14 residues long. Trimming cost V 4 bases and J 5 bases; bases outside gene matches: 10. The CDR3 DNA follows: TGCAGCGTTGTTTCGCCAGGGGGACCGTATGGCTACACCTTC. It encodes CSVVSPGGPYGYTF.

This chain joins TRBV11-3 and TRBJ2-3; D remains unclear. Trimming cost V 2 bases and J 6 bases, with 6 bases left between them. The CDR3 is 12 amino acids. Germline V CDR1 and CDR2: SGHNT, YENEEA. The CDR3 DNA sequence: TGTGCCAGCAGCTTATCCGGGGATACGCAGTATTTT. Protein product: CASSLSGDTQYF.

The genes are TRBV7-3 and TRBJ2-3; possibly TRBD2 for D (6 bases). The CDR3 is 13 amino acids. V lost 4 bases and J 7 bases, leaving 12 bases between the germline ends. CDR1 is SGHTA, CDR2 FQGTGA, per germline. The CDR3 nucleotides read TGTGCCAGCAGCTCCATGGAGGGGCATACGCAGTATTTT. It is translated as CASSSMEGHTQYF.

This rearrangement joins TRBV5-4 to TRBJ2-2; 11 bases line up with TRBD1. V gave up 4 bases and J gave up 5 bases; unmatched junction bases: 10. CDR1 and CDR2 (germline): SGHNT, YYREEE (reference sequence). CDR3 size: 17 residues. Here the CDR3 DNA reads TGTGCCAGCAGCACCTGGACAGGGGGCGCAAGGACCGGGGAGCTGTTTTTT. It is translated as CASSTWTGGARTGELFF. Supplemented by reference TRBV5-4 and TRBJ2-2, the full variable domain reads ETGVTQSPTHLIKTRGQQVTLRCSSQSGHNTVSWYQQALGQGPQFIFQYYREEENGRGNFPPRFSGLQFPNYSSELNVNALELDDSALYLCASSTWTGGARTGELFFGEGSRLTVL.

V gene TRBV2 combines with J gene TRBJ2-1, with a weak D call TRBD1 (6 bases). Germline-derived CDR1 and CDR2 are SNHLY and FYNNEI. V lost 7 bases, J lost 1 base, and 17 bases lay in between. CDR3 length equals 16 residues. The CDR3 is CASTLNQGLSYNEQFF. CDR3 DNA: TGTGCCAGCACCTTGAACCAGGGGCTATCCTACAATGAGCAGTTCTTC.

The chain couples TRBV9 to TRBJ1-1; TRBD1 matches 10 bases. The CDR3 totals 15 residues. Germline V lookup: CDR1 SGDLS, CDR2 YYNGEE. The junction had 2 bases not matched to a gene; V was cut back by 0 bases and J by 3 bases. CDR3 DNA: TGTGCCAGCAGCGTAGCCGGACAGGGGGACACTGAAGCTTTCTTT. Translation gives CASSVAGQGDTEAFF.

J is TRBJ1-3 and V is TRBV6-5, with D maybe TRBD1 (6 bases). CDR3 length: 15 amino acids. V lost 5 bases and J lost 4, with 15 bases in between. Germline V gene data show CDR1 as MNHEY and CDR2 as SVGAGI. CDR3 nucleotides: TGTGCCAGCAGTCGCTGGGGGGGCCGGGGAAACACCATATATTTT. Translated, it gives CASSRWGGRGNTIYF.

This chain joins TRBV6-6 and TRBJ1-6, with 10 bases matching TRBD1. Germline CDR1 MNHNY, CDR2 SVGAGI (reference sequence). V was clipped by 6 bases and J by 7 bases; unmatched bases: 9. The CDR3 runs to 16 residues. CDR3 bases: TGTGCCAGCAGCTCCGGGACAGGGGCTCGGAATTCACCCCTCCACTTT. Translating it yields CASSSGTGARNSPLHF.

The CDR3 DNA sequence: TGTGCCAGCAGCCTTGACAGATTCTATGGCTACACCTTC. It yields the protein CASSLDRFYGYTF. The chain combines TRBV11-2 with TRBJ1-2, with D possibly matching TRBD1 (5 bases). Germline V gene sequence: CDR1 SGHAT, CDR2 FQNNGV. The CDR3 consists of 13 residues. Between the trimmed V and J ends, which lost 5 bases and 4 bases, there was a span of 11 bases.

The V gene is TRBV7-2, the J gene TRBJ2-5; a possible D gene is TRBD2 (5 bases). Deletions cut 5 bases from V and 5 bases from J, with 21 bases between. From germline, CDR1 is SGHTA and CDR2 FQGNSA. The CDR3 runs 16 residues. CDR3 in amino acids: CASSQAILTIGETQYF. The CDR3, as DNA: TGTGCCAGCAGCCAGGCCATATTGACTATAGGGGAGACCCAGTACTTC.

This rearrangement joins TRBV4-3 to TRBJ1-1; possibly TRBD1 for D (6 bases). Germline values: CDR1 LGHNA, CDR2 YSLEER. The length of the CDR3 is 15 residues. Trimming removed 0 bases from V and 4 bases from J, with 12 bases in between. Here the CDR3 reads CASSQDGGRGTEAFF. CDR3 in DNA: TGCGCCAGCAGCCAAGATGGAGGCAGGGGCACTGAAGCTTTCTTT.

This sequence joins TRBV4-1 and TRBJ1-2; D is perhaps TRBD1 (5 bases). Germline lookup yields CDR1 MGHRA and CDR2 YSYEKL. CDR3 length equals 15 residues. V was clipped by 5 bases and J by 5 bases, with 18 bases between them. The CDR3 DNA follows: TGCGCCAGCAGCTACATACAGGATCTTAGGTATGGCTACACCTTC. Translation gives CASSYIQDLRYGYTF.

The chain employs TRBV5-4 and TRBJ2-5, with TRBD2 matching 7 bases. Unmatched junction bases numbered 6, after V lost 3 bases and J lost 1 base. CDR3 length equals 15 residues. The V gene's germline CDR1 is SGHNT and CDR2 YYREEE (reference sequence). DNA of the CDR3: TGTGCCAGCAGCTCGTGGGGGGGGGTCCAAGAGACCCAGTACTTC. This gives the protein CASSSWGGVQETQYF.

For the CDR3, the DNA is TGTGCCAGCAGTTTGCAACTAGGGATGGGAAATGAGCAGTTCTTC. This codes for CASSLQLGMGNEQFF. The chain is built from TRBV27 and TRBJ2-1, with D possibly TRBD2 on 5 matching bases. With 3 bases removed from V and 7 bases from J, the gap between germline ends came to 16 bases. This CDR3 is 15 amino acids long. Germline-derived CDR1 and CDR2 are MNHEY and SMNVEV (reference sequence).

J is TRBJ1-1 and V is TRBV7-8; 8 nucleotides line up with TRBD1. Germline V gene sequence: CDR1 SGHVS, CDR2 FQNEAQ. The CDR3 totals 13 residues. The ends lost 4 bases at V and 7 bases at J; junction bases unmatched: 5. The CDR3 sequence: CASSSRDRSEAFF. The CDR3 DNA follows: TGTGCCAGCAGCTCCCGGGACAGGAGTGAAGCTTTCTTT. Looking up the rest from reference TRBV7-8 and TRBJ1-1 gives the full variable domain: GAGVSQSPRYKVAKRGQDVALRCDPISGHVSLFWYQQALGQGPEFLTYFQNEAQLDKSGLPSDRFFAERPEGSVSTLKIQRTQQEDSAVYLCASSSRDRSEAFFGQGTRLTVV.

This chain uses TRBV13 with TRBJ2-3; 10 bases line up with TRBD2. In germline, CDR1 is PRHDT, CDR2 FYEKMQ (reference sequence). This CDR3 has 15 amino acids. V shed 5 bases, J shed 5 bases, and the junction held 7 bases outside the gene matches. Written as DNA, the CDR3 is TGTGCCAGCAGCCAGGGGCTAGCGGGGGTAGATACGCAGTATTTT. It codes for CASSQGLAGVDTQYF.

The chain recombines TRBV6-1 with TRBJ1-2; TRBD1 is a possible D gene (5 bases). The CDR3 contains 20 residues. Germline CDR1 is MNHNS and CDR2 is SASEGT. V was trimmed by 2 bases and J by 5 bases, leaving 30 bases between them. Here the CDR3 reads CASSELRGRGTLVKQYGYTF. The DNA of the CDR3 is TGTGCCAGCAGTGAATTGCGGGGTAGGGGAACTCTAGTTAAACAGTATGGCTACACCTTC.